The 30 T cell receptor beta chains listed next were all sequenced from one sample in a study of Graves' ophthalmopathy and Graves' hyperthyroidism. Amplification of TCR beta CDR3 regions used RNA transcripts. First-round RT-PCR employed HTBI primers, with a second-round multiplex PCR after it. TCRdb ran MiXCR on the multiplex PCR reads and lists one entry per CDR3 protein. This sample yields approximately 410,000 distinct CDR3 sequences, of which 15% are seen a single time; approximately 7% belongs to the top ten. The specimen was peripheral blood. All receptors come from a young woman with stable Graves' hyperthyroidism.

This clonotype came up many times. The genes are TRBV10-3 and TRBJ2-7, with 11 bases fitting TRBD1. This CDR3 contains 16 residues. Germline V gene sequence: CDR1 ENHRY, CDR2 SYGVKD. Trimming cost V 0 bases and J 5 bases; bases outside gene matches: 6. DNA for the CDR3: TGTGCCATCAGTGAGTCCCGGACAGGGGGCGTCGACGAGCAGTACTTC. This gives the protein CAISESRTGGVDEQYF.

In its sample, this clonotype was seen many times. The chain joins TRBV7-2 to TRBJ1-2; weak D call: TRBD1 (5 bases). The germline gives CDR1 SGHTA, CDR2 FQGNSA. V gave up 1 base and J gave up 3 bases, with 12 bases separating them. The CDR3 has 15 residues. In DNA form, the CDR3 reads TGTGCCAGCAGCTTAGGGTTCGGCAGGGACTATGGCTACACCTTC. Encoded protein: CASSLGFGRDYGYTF.

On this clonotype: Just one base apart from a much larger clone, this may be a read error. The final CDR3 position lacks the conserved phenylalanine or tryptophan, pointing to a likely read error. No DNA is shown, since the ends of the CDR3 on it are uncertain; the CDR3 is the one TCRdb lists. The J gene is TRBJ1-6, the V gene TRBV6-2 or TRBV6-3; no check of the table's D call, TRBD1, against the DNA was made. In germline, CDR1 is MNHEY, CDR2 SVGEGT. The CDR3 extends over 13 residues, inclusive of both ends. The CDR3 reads CASSYSLGGPLSL.

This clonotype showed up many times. CDR3 sequence reads: CAVQGKGSGANVLTF. Here the CDR3 DNA reads TGTGCCGTACAGGGGAAAGGTTCTGGGGCCAACGTCCTGACTTTC. V gene TRBV10-3 combines with J gene TRBJ2-6; 7 positions match TRBD1. J lost 1 base, V lost 11 bases, and 8 bases had no gene match. Germline values: CDR1 ENHRY, CDR2 SYGVKD. The CDR3 is 15 residues long.

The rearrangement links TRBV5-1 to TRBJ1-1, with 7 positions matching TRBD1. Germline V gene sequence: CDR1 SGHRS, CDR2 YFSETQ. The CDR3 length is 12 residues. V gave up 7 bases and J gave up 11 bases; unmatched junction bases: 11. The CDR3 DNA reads TGCGCCAGCTACCGACAGGGTAGGACGGCTTTCTTT. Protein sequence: CASYRQGRTAFF.

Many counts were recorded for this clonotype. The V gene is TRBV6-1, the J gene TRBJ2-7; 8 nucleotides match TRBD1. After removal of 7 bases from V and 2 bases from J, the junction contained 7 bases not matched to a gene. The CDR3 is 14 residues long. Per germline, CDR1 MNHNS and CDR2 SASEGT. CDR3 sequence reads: CASKAQGATYEQYF. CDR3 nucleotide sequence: TGTGCCAGCAAGGCCCAGGGGGCCACCTACGAGCAGTACTTC.

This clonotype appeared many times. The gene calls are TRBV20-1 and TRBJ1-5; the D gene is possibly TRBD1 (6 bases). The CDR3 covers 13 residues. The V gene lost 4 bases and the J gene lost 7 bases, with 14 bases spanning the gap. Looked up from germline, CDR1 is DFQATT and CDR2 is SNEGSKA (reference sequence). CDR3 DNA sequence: TGCAGTGCTACCAGGGGAACGAGACAGCCCCAGCATTTT. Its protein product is CSATRGTRQPQHF.

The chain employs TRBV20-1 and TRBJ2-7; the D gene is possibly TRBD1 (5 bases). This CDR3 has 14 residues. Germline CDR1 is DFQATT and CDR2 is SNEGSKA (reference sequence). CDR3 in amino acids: CSARDDHRSYELYV. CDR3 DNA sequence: TGCAGTGCTAGAGATGACCACAGGTCCTACGAGCTGTACGTC.

CDR3 sequence (DNA): TGTGCCAGCTCAGGCAGGCCCACTGAAGCTTTCTTT. Its translation is CASSGRPTEAFF. The J gene is TRBJ1-1, the V gene TRBV18, with D unclear. The V gene's germline CDR1 is KGHSH and CDR2 LQKENI. The length of the CDR3 is 12 residues. V was trimmed by 5 bases and J by 4 bases, leaving 8 bases between them.

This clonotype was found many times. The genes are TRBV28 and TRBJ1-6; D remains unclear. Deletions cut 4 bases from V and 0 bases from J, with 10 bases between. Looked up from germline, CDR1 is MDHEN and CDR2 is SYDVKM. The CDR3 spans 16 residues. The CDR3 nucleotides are TGTGCCAGCAGTTGGCGAGCCGGCTCCTATAATTCACCCCTCCACTTT. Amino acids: CASSWRAGSYNSPLHF.

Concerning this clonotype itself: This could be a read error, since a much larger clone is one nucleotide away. The CDR3 nucleotides read TGTGCCAGCAGCCTGGAGGGCCCCTCCTACGAGCAGGACTTC. Encoded protein: CASSLEGPSYEQDF. The chain recombines TRBV12-3 or TRBV12-4 with TRBJ2-7; weak D call: TRBD2 (6 bases). This CDR3 has 14 residues.

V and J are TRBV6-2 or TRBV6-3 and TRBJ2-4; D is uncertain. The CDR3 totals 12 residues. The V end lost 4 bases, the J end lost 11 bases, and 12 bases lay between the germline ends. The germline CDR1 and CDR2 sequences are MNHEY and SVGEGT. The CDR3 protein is CASSSAVRVQYF. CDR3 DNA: TGTGCCAGCAGTTCGGCAGTTCGGGTTCAGTACTTC.

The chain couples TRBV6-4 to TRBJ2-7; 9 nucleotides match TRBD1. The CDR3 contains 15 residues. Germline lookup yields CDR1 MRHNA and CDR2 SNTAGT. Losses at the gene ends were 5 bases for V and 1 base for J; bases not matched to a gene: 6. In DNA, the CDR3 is TGTGCCAGCAGTTACGAAGGGACAGGGTCCTACGAGCAGTACTTC. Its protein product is CASSYEGTGSYEQYF.

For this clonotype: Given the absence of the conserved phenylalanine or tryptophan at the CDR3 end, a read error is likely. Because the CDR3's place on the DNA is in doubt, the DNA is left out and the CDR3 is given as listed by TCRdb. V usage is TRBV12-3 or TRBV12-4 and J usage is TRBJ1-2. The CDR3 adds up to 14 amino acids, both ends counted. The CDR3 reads CASSPSRLNYGYTV.

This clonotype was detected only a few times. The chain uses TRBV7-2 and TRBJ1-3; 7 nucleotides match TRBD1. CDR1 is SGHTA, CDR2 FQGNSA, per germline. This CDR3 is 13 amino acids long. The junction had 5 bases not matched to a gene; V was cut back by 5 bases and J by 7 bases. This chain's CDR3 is CASSADRENTIYF. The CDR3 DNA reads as TGTGCCAGCAGCGCAGACAGGGAGAACACCATATATTTT.

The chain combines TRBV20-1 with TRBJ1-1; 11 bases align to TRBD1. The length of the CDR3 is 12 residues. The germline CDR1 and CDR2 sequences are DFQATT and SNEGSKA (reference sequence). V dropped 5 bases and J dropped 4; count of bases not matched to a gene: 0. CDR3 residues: CSAGTGGTEAFF. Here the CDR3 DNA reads TGCAGTGCTGGGACAGGGGGCACTGAAGCTTTCTTT.

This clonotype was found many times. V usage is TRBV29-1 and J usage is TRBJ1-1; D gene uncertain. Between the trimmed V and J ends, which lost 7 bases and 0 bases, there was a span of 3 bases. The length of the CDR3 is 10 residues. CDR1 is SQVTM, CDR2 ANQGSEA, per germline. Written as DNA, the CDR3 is TGCAGCGCTATGAACACTGAAGCTTTCTTT. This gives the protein CSAMNTEAFF.

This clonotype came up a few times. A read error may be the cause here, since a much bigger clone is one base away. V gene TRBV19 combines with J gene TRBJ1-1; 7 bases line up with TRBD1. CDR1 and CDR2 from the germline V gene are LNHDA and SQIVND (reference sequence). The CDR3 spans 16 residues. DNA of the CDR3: TGTGCCAGTAGCGGCTACGGGGAGGGGGCGAGAACTGGAGCTTTCTTT. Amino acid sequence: CASSGYGEGARTGAFF.

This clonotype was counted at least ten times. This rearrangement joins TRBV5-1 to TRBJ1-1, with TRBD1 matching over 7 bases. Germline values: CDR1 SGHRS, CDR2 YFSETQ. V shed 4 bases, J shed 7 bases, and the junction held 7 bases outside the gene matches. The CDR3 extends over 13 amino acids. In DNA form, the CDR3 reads TGCGCCAGCAGCCTGGGACAGTCGGGTGAAGCTTTCTTT. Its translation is CASSLGQSGEAFF.

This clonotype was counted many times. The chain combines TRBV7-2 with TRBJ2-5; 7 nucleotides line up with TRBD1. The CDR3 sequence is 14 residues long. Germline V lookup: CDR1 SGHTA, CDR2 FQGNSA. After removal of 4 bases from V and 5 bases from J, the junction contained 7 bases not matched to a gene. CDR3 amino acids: CASSSGQNAETQYF. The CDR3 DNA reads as TGTGCCAGCAGCTCGGGACAGAACGCCGAGACCCAGTACTTC.

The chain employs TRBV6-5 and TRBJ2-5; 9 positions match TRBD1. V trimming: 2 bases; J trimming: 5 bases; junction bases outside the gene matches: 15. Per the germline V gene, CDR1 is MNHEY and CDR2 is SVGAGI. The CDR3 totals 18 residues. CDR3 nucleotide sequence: TGTGCCAGCAGTTACGGGCAATACCGGGACAGGGCGCAGGAGACCCAGTACTTC. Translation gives CASSYGQYRDRAQETQYF.

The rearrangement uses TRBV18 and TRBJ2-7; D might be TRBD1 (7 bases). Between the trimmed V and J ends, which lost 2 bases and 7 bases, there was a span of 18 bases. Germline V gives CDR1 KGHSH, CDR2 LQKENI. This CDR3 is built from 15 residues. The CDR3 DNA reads TGTGCCAGCTCACCATCCGGTTCAGGGGGGCGGGAGCAGTACTTC. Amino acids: CASSPSGSGGREQYF.

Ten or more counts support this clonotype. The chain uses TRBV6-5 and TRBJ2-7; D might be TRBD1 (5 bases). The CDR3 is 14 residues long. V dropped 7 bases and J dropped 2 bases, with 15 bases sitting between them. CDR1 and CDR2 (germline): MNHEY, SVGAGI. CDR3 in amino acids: CASKSWGYTYEQYF. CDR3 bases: TGTGCCAGCAAATCCTGGGGCTATACCTACGAGCAGTACTTC.

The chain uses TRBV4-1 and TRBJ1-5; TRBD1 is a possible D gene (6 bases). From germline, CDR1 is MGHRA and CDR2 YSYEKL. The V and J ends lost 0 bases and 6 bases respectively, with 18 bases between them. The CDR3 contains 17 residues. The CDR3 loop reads CASSQDLRGRIGQPQHF. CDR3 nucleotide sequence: TGCGCCAGCAGCCAAGATCTCAGGGGCCGAATCGGTCAGCCCCAGCATTTT.

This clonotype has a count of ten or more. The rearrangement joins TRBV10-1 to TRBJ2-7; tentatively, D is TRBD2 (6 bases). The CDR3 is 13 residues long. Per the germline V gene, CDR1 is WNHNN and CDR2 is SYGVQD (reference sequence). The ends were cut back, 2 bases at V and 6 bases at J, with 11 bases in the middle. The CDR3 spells CASSEMRDCEQYF. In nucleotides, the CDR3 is TGCGCCAGCAGTGAGATGCGGGACTGCGAGCAGTACTTC.

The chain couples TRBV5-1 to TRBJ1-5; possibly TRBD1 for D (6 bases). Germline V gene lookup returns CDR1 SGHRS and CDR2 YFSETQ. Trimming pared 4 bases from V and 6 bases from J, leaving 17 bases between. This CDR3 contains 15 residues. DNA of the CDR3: TGCGCCAGCAGCGTGACACAGGGTCCGAGTCAGCCCCAGCATTTT. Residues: CASSVTQGPSQPQHF.

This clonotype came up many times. CDR3 DNA: TGTGCCAGTCGACCCGGGGTCGCAGAGACCCAGTACTTC. Translation: CASRPGVAETQYF. The rearrangement links TRBV19 to TRBJ2-5; perhaps TRBD2 as D (5 bases). Trimming took 8 bases from V and 4 from J, leaving 14 bases between them. Germline V lookup: CDR1 LNHDA, CDR2 SQIVND (reference sequence). The CDR3 contains 13 residues.

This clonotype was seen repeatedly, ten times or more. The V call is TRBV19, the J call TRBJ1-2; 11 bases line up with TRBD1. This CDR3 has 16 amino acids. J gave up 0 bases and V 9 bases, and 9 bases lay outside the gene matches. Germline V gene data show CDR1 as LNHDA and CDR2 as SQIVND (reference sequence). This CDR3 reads CASRDRGRKANYGYTF. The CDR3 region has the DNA TGTGCCAGCCGGGACAGGGGGAGAAAGGCTAACTATGGCTACACCTTC.

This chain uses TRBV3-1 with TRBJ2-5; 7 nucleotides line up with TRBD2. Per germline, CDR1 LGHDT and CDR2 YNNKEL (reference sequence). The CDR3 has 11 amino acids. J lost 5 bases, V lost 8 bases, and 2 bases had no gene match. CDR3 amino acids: CASGGVETQYF. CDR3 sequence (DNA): TGTGCCAGCGGGGGGGTCGAGACCCAGTACTTC.

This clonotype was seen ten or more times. The CDR3 sequence: CASSWGGLYGYTF. In DNA form, the CDR3 reads TGTGCCAGCAGTTGGGGAGGTCTCTATGGCTACACCTTC. The rearrangement joins TRBV12-3 or TRBV12-4 to TRBJ1-2; D gene ambiguous. V was trimmed by 4 bases and J by 4 bases, leaving 10 bases between them. The CDR3 totals 13 residues.